This passage covers 3 T cell receptor beta chains from one sample sequenced in a study of blood T cell repertoires in COVID-19. Clones were sequenced by immunoSEQ multiplex PCR, and TCRdb holds only the in-frame ones, with some missing. The sample lists about 130,000 clones; about 78% were seen once. Material for sequencing was peripheral blood. These TCRs come from a man aged 60 to 69 who had recovered from COVID-19.

The chain links TRBV7-2 to TRBJ1-6; 10 nucleotides line up with TRBD1. The CDR3 has 15 amino acids. V was pared by 5 bases and J by 10 bases, with 8 bases of the junction left unmatched. Germline loops: CDR1 SGHTA, CDR2 FQGNSA. CDR3 in DNA: TGTGCCAGCAGCCTCTCCGGGACAGGGGAGTCACCCCTCCACTTT. This sequence encodes CASSLSGTGESPLHF.

The gene calls are TRBV11-2 and TRBJ1-2; D may be TRBD1 (6 bases). Germline CDR1 SGHAT, CDR2 FQNNGV. The V and J ends lost 1 base and 8 bases respectively, with 17 bases between them. This CDR3 has 15 amino acids. CDR3 loop: CASSLGPGARVGYTF. Written as DNA, the CDR3 is TGTGCCAGCAGCTTAGGGCCAGGGGCCCGGGTCGGCTACACCTTC.

This clone has only one observation. The chain is built from TRBV7-9 and TRBJ2-7, with 7 bases identical to TRBD1. The length of the CDR3 is 15 residues. The V segment lost 1 base and the J segment 7 bases; nucleotides outside the gene matches: 10. In germline, CDR1 is SEHNR, CDR2 FQNEAQ (reference sequence). The CDR3 nucleotides are TGTGCCAGCAGCTTAGGACAGGGCCCTTCGTCGGAGCAGTACTTC. This codes for CASSLGQGPSSEQYF. Full variable domain (remainder filled in from reference TRBV7-9 and TRBJ2-7): DTGVSQNPRHKITKRGQNVTFRCDPISEHNRLYWYRQTLGQGPEFLTYFQNEAQLEKSRLLSDRFSAERPKGSFSTLEIQRTEQGDSAMYLCASSLGQGPSSEQYFGPGTRLTVT.